These 28 T cell receptor beta chains came from one sample sequenced in a study of OX40 agonist ivuxolimab in advanced cancers. TCRdb's copy holds only in-frame clones and misses some; the assay was immunoSEQ multiplex PCR. Counted here are roughly 23,000 clones, about 82% occurring once; the ten biggest clones make up roughly 23%. Sequenced material: CD4+ or CD8+ T cells sorted from blood, taken in a trial of the OX40 agonist ivuxolimab. All receptors derive from an adult with an advanced solid tumor such as melanoma, head and neck, liver or kidney cancer.

This clone was picked up a small number of times. The J gene is TRBJ1-2, the V gene TRBV7-2, with a weak D call TRBD1 (5 bases). This CDR3 has 12 residues. The V end lost 5 bases, the J end lost 7 bases, and 11 bases lay between the germline ends. Germline V gives CDR1 SGHTA, CDR2 FQGNSA. CDR3 protein: CASSERTTGYTF. CDR3 DNA: TGTGCCAGCAGCGAAAGGACAACTGGCTACACCTTC.

CDR3 sequence (DNA): TGTGCCAGCAGCGACCCCGGCCAAGCTTTCTTT. Its protein product is CASSDPGQAFF. The gene calls are TRBV9 and TRBJ1-1, with D unclear. With 3 bases removed from V and 9 bases from J, the gap between germline ends came to 9 bases. The CDR3 covers 11 residues. The V gene's germline CDR1 is SGDLS and CDR2 YYNGEE.

This chain links TRBV9 with TRBJ2-1, with 13 bases that match TRBD2. CDR3 length: 17 amino acids. CDR1 is SGDLS and CDR2 is YYNGEE in the germline V gene. Trimming took 4 bases from V and 2 from J; bases not matched to a gene: 6. CDR3 sequence (DNA): TGTGCCAGCAGCACCGGACTAGCGGGAGTGACCTACAATGAGCAGTTCTTC. It yields the protein CASSTGLAGVTYNEQFF.

V is TRBV2 and J is TRBJ2-5, with D unclear. V lost 3 bases and J 5 bases, leaving 10 bases between the germline ends. The CDR3 consists of 13 residues. Per the germline V gene, CDR1 is SNHLY and CDR2 is FYNNEI. The CDR3 sequence: CASSDSELETQYF. CDR3 DNA: TGTGCCAGCAGTGACTCGGAGTTGGAGACCCAGTACTTC.

This clone rates as medium-sized. V gene TRBV6-5 combines with J gene TRBJ1-2, with D perhaps TRBD1 (5 bases). There are 12 residues in the CDR3. V lost 2 bases and J 8 bases, leaving 9 bases between the germline ends. Looked up from germline, CDR1 is MNHEY and CDR2 is SVGAGI. CDR3 in amino acids: CASSYVGGGYTF. The CDR3 DNA follows: TGTGCCAGCAGTTACGTTGGGGGAGGCTACACCTTC.

This clone was seen a few times. The genes are TRBV7-2 and TRBJ2-2; no definite D call. V lost 4 bases, J lost 3 bases, and 3 bases lay in between. This CDR3 has 12 residues. Germline V lookup: CDR1 SGHTA, CDR2 FQGNSA. The CDR3 reads CASSSYTGELFF. The DNA for the CDR3 is TGTGCCAGCAGCTCCTACACCGGGGAGCTGTTTTTT.

The rearrangement links TRBV7-3 to TRBJ2-3; perhaps TRBD1 as D (7 bases). CDR1 and CDR2 from the germline V gene are SGHTA and FQGTGA. This CDR3 contains 16 residues. V shed 4 bases and J shed 2 bases, with 16 bases lying between them. The CDR3 protein is CASSSTGAGLTDTQYF. CDR3 sequence (DNA): TGTGCCAGCAGCTCCACAGGGGCGGGACTCACAGATACGCAGTATTTT. Based on the CDR3 plus reference TRBV7-3 and TRBJ2-3, the full variable domain is GAGVSQTPSNKVTEKGKYVELRCDPISGHTALYWYRQSLGQGPEFLIYFQGTGAADDSGLPNDRFFAVRPEGSVSTLKIQRTERGDSAVYLCASSSTGAGLTDTQYFGPGTRLTVL.

This clone was recorded only once. The V call is TRBV28, the J call TRBJ2-2, with D unclear. Germline V gene lookup returns CDR1 MDHEN and CDR2 SYDVKM. The CDR3 is made up of 15 amino acids. The V end was cut by 2 bases, the J end by 3 bases, with 10 bases between. CDR3 sequence: CASSLRGPHTGELFF. The CDR3 bases are TGTGCCAGCAGTTTACGTGGGCCCCACACCGGGGAGCTGTTTTTT.

The rearrangement uses TRBV7-8 and TRBJ2-2; D call uncertain. CDR3 size: 15 residues. The germline CDR1 and CDR2 sequences are SGHVS and FQNEAQ. Trimming took 2 bases from V and 10 from J, leaving 17 bases between them. CDR3 DNA: TGTGCCAGCAGCTTAACGGTCCTTACCGTAGAGGAGCTGTTTTTT. Its translation is CASSLTVLTVEELFF.

On this clone itself: The junction departs from germline at one end; a sequencing error may be responsible. The rearrangement uses TRBV5-1 and TRBJ2-3, with D possibly matching TRBD2 (5 bases). The length of the CDR3 is 14 residues. CDR1 is SGHRS, CDR2 YFSETQ, per germline. The CDR3 DNA follows: TGCGCCAGCAGCTTGTTAGGGAGCATAGATACGCAGTATTTT. As protein: CASSLLGSIDTQYF.

The chain has TRBV7-9 and TRBJ2-3; 9 bases match TRBD1. The V gene's germline CDR1 is SEHNR and CDR2 FQNEAQ (reference sequence). Trimming removed 5 bases from V and 1 base from J; junction bases left unmatched: 4. There are 15 residues in the CDR3. CDR3 DNA sequence: TGTGCCAGCAGCCACCGGGACAGGGGCACAGATACGCAGTATTTT. Protein product: CASSHRDRGTDTQYF. The whole variable domain, filled in from reference TRBV7-9 and TRBJ2-3, reads DTGVSQNPRHKITKRGQNVTFRCDPISEHNRLYWYRQTLGQGPEFLTYFQNEAQLEKSRLLSDRFSAERPKGSFSTLEIQRTEQGDSAMYLCASSHRDRGTDTQYFGPGTRLTVL.

The gene calls are TRBV5-1 and TRBJ2-5; D is uncertain. Germline assignment: CDR1 SGHRS and CDR2 YFSETQ. The V gene lost 6 bases and the J gene lost 1 base, with 13 bases spanning the gap. The CDR3 runs 14 residues. The CDR3 sequence: CASNFGISQETQYF. CDR3 nucleotides: TGCGCCAGCAACTTTGGAATCAGCCAAGAGACCCAGTACTTC.

The V call is TRBV6-5, the J call TRBJ2-5; D is perhaps TRBD2 (6 bases). Germline V gene lookup returns CDR1 MNHEY and CDR2 SVGAGI. V lost 0 bases and J lost 3, with 11 bases in between. CDR3 length equals 15 residues. The CDR3 spells CASSYSIGGKETQYF. As DNA, the CDR3 is TGTGCCAGCAGTTACTCGATCGGGGGTAAAGAGACCCAGTACTTC.

CDR3 in amino acids: CASRRAGDTEQFF. CDR3 coding DNA: TGTGCCAGCCGCCGGGCGGGGGACACTGAGCAGTTCTTC. This chain connects TRBV9 to TRBJ2-1; TRBD2 might be the D (7 bases). The CDR3 loop spans 13 amino acids. CDR1 is SGDLS and CDR2 is YYNGEE in the germline V gene. Trimming left V 7 bases short and J 9 bases short, with 17 bases between.

In this sample, this clone turned up a few times. The CDR3 nucleotides are TGTGCCAGCAGCTTAATCGGGACAGGGGGAGATACGCAGTATTTT. Translation: CASSLIGTGGDTQYF. This chain connects TRBV7-8 to TRBJ2-3, with 11 nucleotides matching TRBD1. Trimming removed 2 bases from V and 5 bases from J; junction bases left unmatched: 3. The V gene's germline CDR1 is SGHVS and CDR2 FQNEAQ. CDR3 length equals 15 residues.

The V call is TRBV28, the J call TRBJ2-3, with TRBD2 identical over 7 bases. The ends lost 3 bases at V and 0 bases at J; junction bases unmatched: 3. CDR3 length equals 15 residues. CDR1 and CDR2 from the germline V gene are MDHEN and SYDVKM. The CDR3: CASSLGGLSTDTQYF. DNA for the CDR3: TGTGCCAGCAGTTTGGGAGGGTTGAGCACAGATACGCAGTATTTT. Filled out from reference TRBV28 and TRBJ2-3, the complete variable domain reads DVKVTQSSRYLVKRTGEKVFLECVQDMDHENMFWYRQDPGLGLRLIYFSYDVKMKEKGDIPEGYSVSREKKERFSLILESASTNQTSMYLCASSLGGLSTDTQYFGPGTRLTVL.

The chain is built from TRBV9 and TRBJ2-1, with 8 bases that match TRBD2. CDR3 length: 13 residues. V shed 7 bases and J 1 base; nucleotides not matched to a gene: 1. Germline loops: CDR1 SGDLS, CDR2 YYNGEE. The CDR3 reads CASQRGSYNEQFF. CDR3 bases: TGTGCCAGCCAGCGGGGGTCCTACAATGAGCAGTTCTTC. The full variable domain, with the rest looked up from reference TRBV9 and TRBJ2-1, is DSGVTQTPKHLITATGQRVTLRCSPRSGDLSVYWYQQSLDQGLQFLIQYYNGEERAKGNILERFSAQQFPDLHSELNLSSLELGDSALYFCASQRGSYNEQFFGPGTRLTVL.

V is TRBV7-3 and J is TRBJ2-3; TRBD1 is a possible D gene (6 bases). The V and J ends lost 2 bases and 0 bases respectively, with 12 bases between them. Germline lookup yields CDR1 SGHTA and CDR2 FQGTGA. CDR3 length equals 16 residues. This chain's CDR3 is CASSLGAGASTDTQYF. CDR3 coding DNA: TGTGCCAGCAGCTTAGGGGCAGGGGCTAGCACAGATACGCAGTATTTT. Filled out from reference TRBV7-3 and TRBJ2-3, the complete variable domain reads GAGVSQTPSNKVTEKGKYVELRCDPISGHTALYWYRQSLGQGPEFLIYFQGTGAADDSGLPNDRFFAVRPEGSVSTLKIQRTERGDSAVYLCASSLGAGASTDTQYFGPGTRLTVL.

The chain links TRBV27 to TRBJ2-7; a weak D match, TRBD1 (6 bases). The CDR3 totals 14 residues. Trimming shortened V by 0 bases and J by 1 base, and 7 bases separated the two germline ends. Germline V gene data show CDR1 as MNHEY and CDR2 as SMNVEV (reference sequence). The CDR3 sequence is CASSLSGGSYEQYF. The CDR3 nucleotides are TGTGCCAGCAGTTTATCAGGGGGATCCTACGAGCAGTACTTC.

The rearrangement joins TRBV27 to TRBJ1-2; 7 nucleotides line up with TRBD1. Germline CDR1 and CDR2: MNHEY and SMNVEV (reference sequence). The CDR3 is made up of 15 amino acids. V lost 4 bases to trimming and J lost 0 bases; unmatched junction nucleotides: 5. CDR3 coding DNA: TGTGCCAGCAGTTCCGTGACAGGGTCTAACTATGGCTACACCTTC. Translated: CASSSVTGSNYGYTF.

In its sample, this clone was seen once. The chain combines TRBV28 with TRBJ2-1, with TRBD2 identical over 8 bases. Germline CDR1 and CDR2: MDHEN and SYDVKM. V lost 6 bases to trimming and J lost 6 bases; unmatched junction nucleotides: 10. This CDR3 has 15 residues. In DNA form, the CDR3 reads TGTGCCAGCAGGACACTAGCGGAGAGCCGCAATGAGCAGTTCTTC. Amino acid sequence: CASRTLAESRNEQFF.

The chain is built from TRBV6-5 and TRBJ2-7; D not certain. Germline V gives CDR1 MNHEY, CDR2 SVGAGI. This CDR3 region has 13 residues. The V gene lost 0 bases and the J gene lost 2 bases, with 5 bases spanning the gap. Here the CDR3 DNA reads TGTGCCAGCAGTTACTCTATGACCTACGAGCAGTACTTC. Amino acid sequence: CASSYSMTYEQYF.

The rearrangement links TRBV11-3 to TRBJ2-7; D remains ambiguous. The CDR3 has 14 amino acids. V was cut by 2 bases and J by 2 bases, with 10 bases left in between. The germline gives CDR1 SGHNT, CDR2 YENEEA. In DNA form, the CDR3 reads TGTGCCAGCAGCTTAAATAGCAGGACCTACGAGCAGTACTTC. Amino acids: CASSLNSRTYEQYF. The whole variable domain, filled in from reference TRBV11-3 and TRBJ2-7, reads EAGVVQSPRYKIIEKKQPVAFWCNPISGHNTLYWYLQNLGQGPELLIRYENEEAVDDSQLPKDRFSAERLKGVDSTLKIQPAELGDSAVYLCASSLNSRTYEQYFGPGTRLTVT.

As for this clone: A far larger clone is one base from this, pointing to a likely read error. This sample also contains other DNA sequences that code for the same CDR3. The chain employs TRBV11-2 and TRBJ1-2; 9 positions match TRBD1. J lost 7 bases, V lost 1 base, and 4 bases had no gene match. The CDR3 sequence is 14 residues long. Germline CDR1 and CDR2: SGHAT and FQNNGV. The CDR3 DNA is TGTGCCAGCAGCTTAGTACAGGGGGCCTCTGGCTACACCTTC. Translating gives CASSLVQGASGYTF.

The chain is built from TRBV10-3 and TRBJ2-1, with D possibly TRBD2 on 6 matching bases. CDR1 and CDR2 (germline): ENHRY, SYGVKD. Trimming pared 2 bases from V and 2 bases from J, leaving 13 bases between. This CDR3 spans 16 amino acids. CDR3 bases: TGTGCCATCAGTGAGGGTATAGCGGCCCCCTACAATGAGCAGTTCTTC. Translated, it gives CAISEGIAAPYNEQFF.

This clone occurred a few times. V usage is TRBV5-4 and J usage is TRBJ1-4; D unresolved. Germline V gene data show CDR1 as SGHNT and CDR2 as YYREEE (reference sequence). CDR3 size: 11 residues. Trimming took 6 bases from V and 7 from J, leaving 7 bases between them. The CDR3 DNA sequence: TGTGCCAGCATGCACGTTGAAAAACTGTTTTTT. Amino acids: CASMHVEKLFF.

V and J are TRBV28 and TRBJ2-1; D unresolved. This CDR3 contains 11 residues. CDR1 and CDR2 from the germline V gene are MDHEN and SYDVKM. The V end lost 1 base, the J end lost 8 bases, and 3 bases lay between the germline ends. DNA for the CDR3: TGTGCCAGCAGTTTATTTGATGAGCAGTTCTTC. Residues: CASSLFDEQFF. Based on the CDR3 plus reference TRBV28 and TRBJ2-1, the full variable domain is DVKVTQSSRYLVKRTGEKVFLECVQDMDHENMFWYRQDPGLGLRLIYFSYDVKMKEKGDIPEGYSVSREKKERFSLILESASTNQTSMYLCASSLFDEQFFGPGTRLTVL.

This clone is a singleton in its sample. This chain links TRBV9 with TRBJ1-2; tentatively, D is TRBD1 (6 bases). The V gene's germline CDR1 is SGDLS and CDR2 YYNGEE. CDR3 length equals 15 residues. Trimming removed 1 base at V and 4 bases at J, with 14 bases between. CDR3: CASSVTTGGSYGYTF. In DNA form, the CDR3 reads TGTGCCAGCAGCGTAACGACAGGAGGTTCCTATGGCTACACCTTC.